These T cell receptor beta chains were read from a single sample in a study of T cell responses to AZD1222 COVID-19 vaccine. Repertoires were generated with immunoSEQ multiplex PCR, while TCRdb's copy carries only in-frame clones and drops some. This table has approximately 80,000 clones, roughly 85% appearing once. Sequenced material: peripheral blood, taken 28 days after the second AZD1222 dose. The receptors were sampled from an adult who received the AZD1222 COVID-19 vaccine. The CDR3 runs from the conserved cysteine through the conserved F or W. The D gene is left open where the match is weak. Size tells how often a clone was seen (once, few, many) or the class of an expanded clone, and some rows leave it out.

clone_size d_call j_call v_call cdr3_nt cdr3_aa
. . TRBJ2-7 TRBV3-1/TRBV3-2 TGTGCCAGCAGCCCCAATTCCCAGCCCTCCTACGAGCAGTACTTC CASSPNSQPSYEQYF
. . TRBJ2-3 TRBV15 TGTGCCACCAGCAGCCGGGGAGATACGCAGTATTTT CATSSRGDTQYF
few . TRBJ2-3 TRBV9 TGTGCCAGCAGCGTAGTAGAAGTAGATACGCAGTATTTT CASSVVEVDTQYF
. . TRBJ1-5 TRBV19 TGTGCCAGTAGTATAGGCAGGGGCCCTAATCAGCCCCAGCATTTT CASSIGRGPNQPQHF
. . TRBJ1-4 TRBV30 TGTGCCTGGACCCACAGCGGTGAAAAACTGTTTTTT CAWTHSGEKLFF
. TRBD1 TRBJ2-6 TRBV10-1 TGCGCCAGCAGTGGAAGGACAGGGGGCACTGGGGCCAACGTCCTGACTTTC CASSGRTGGTGANVLTF
. . TRBJ2-7 TRBV11-2 TGTGCCAGCAGAGGGAAGGGGACCAGAGGTCACGAGCAGTACTTC CASRGKGTRGHEQYF
. . TRBJ2-1 TRBV27 TGTGCCAGCAGTTTAGGGGCACCCATTGGGAATGAGCAGTTCTTC CASSLGAPIGNEQFF
once TRBD1 TRBJ2-7 TRBV5-6 TGTGCCAGCAGCTTGAGACAGGGGGCGCTTGAGCAGTACTTC CASSLRQGALEQYF
once . TRBJ2-4 TRBV21-1 TGTGCCAGCAGCAAAGACCAGGTAGGCAAAAACATTCAGTACTTC CASSKDQVGKNIQYF
. TRBD1 TRBJ1-1 TRBV12-3/TRBV12-4 TGTGCCAGCACCACACAGGGGGGTGGGGCTTTCTTT CASTTQGGGAFF
. . TRBJ1-3 TRBV25-1 TGTGCCAGCAGTACGTCCTTCTCTGGAAACACCATATATTTT CASSTSFSGNTIYF
. . TRBJ1-1 TRBV27 TGTGCCAGCAGTTTATCAGGCAGGTACACTGAAGCTTTCTTT CASSLSGRYTEAFF
. TRBD2 TRBJ2-1 TRBV5-4 TGTGCCAGCAGCTTAGCCGGACTAGCGGGGGGCCTCCCGGGTAATGAGCAGTTCTTC CASSLAGLAGGLPGNEQFF
. TRBD1 TRBJ1-5 TRBV2 TGTGCCAGCCAACCCGGGACAGGGGACCAGCCCCAGCATTTT CASQPGTGDQPQHF
. TRBD2 TRBJ2-7 TRBV27 TGTGCCAGCAGTTTACTAGCGGGAGGGTACGAGCAGTACTTC CASSLLAGGYEQYF
. TRBD1 TRBJ1-6 TRBV30 TGTGCCTGGAGTCCTGGGACAGACTATAATTCACCCCTCCACTTT CAWSPGTDYNSPLHF
. TRBD2 TRBJ2-2 TRBV9 TGTGCCAGCACCGAGGTGGCGGGAGACGCCGGGGAGCTGTTTTTT CASTEVAGDAGELFF
. . TRBJ1-1 TRBV15 TGTGCCACCAGGCCGCACTCAGCTAGCACTGAAGCTTTCTTT CATRPHSASTEAFF
. . TRBJ1-4 TRBV11-2 TGTGCCAGCAGCCCAGGGACCCGTGGAGAGGGGGAAAAACTGTTTTTT CASSPGTRGEGEKLFF
. . TRBJ2-3 TRBV7-3 TGTGCCAGCAGCCAGACAGCAGTCACAGATACGCAGTATTTT CASSQTAVTDTQYF
. . TRBJ2-7 TRBV20-1 TGCAGTGCTAGAAGGCGCGAGCAGTACTTC CSARRREQYF
. . TRBJ1-2 TRBV6-6 TGTGCCAGCAGTCCCGCCAATGGCTACACCTTC CASSPANGYTF
. . TRBJ1-1 TRBV3-1/TRBV3-2 TGTGCCAGCAGCATTTTTGGCGCCTTTCCGAACACTGAAGCTTTCTTT CASSIFGAFPNTEAFF
. . TRBJ1-1 TRBV3-1/TRBV3-2 TGTGCCAGCAGCCAAGGGGGTGAAGCTTTCTTT CASSQGGEAFF
. . TRBJ2-3 TRBV15 TGTGCCACCAGCAGAGACGGCCAGGGGATCACAGATACGCAGTATTTT CATSRDGQGITDTQYF
. . TRBJ2-1 TRBV7-9 TGTGCCAGCAGCCGGGACTGGGGTCGGGAGCAGTTCTTC CASSRDWGREQFF
once TRBD1 TRBJ2-7 TRBV10-3 TGTGCCATCAGCAAACAGGGGACGTCCTACGAGCAGTACTTC CAISKQGTSYEQYF
. . TRBJ1-4 TRBV30 TGTGCCGGCGCCGCTAATGAAAAACTGTTTTTT CAGAANEKLFF
once . TRBJ2-7 TRBV7-9 TGTGCCAGCAGCTCGACGCGGATCTACGAGCAGTACTTC CASSSTRIYEQYF
. . TRBJ1-6 TRBV6-5 TGTGCCAGCAGTCGCCTGCCCCAGGGTTCACCCCTCCACTTT CASSRLPQGSPLHF
. . TRBJ2-5 TRBV7-8 TGTGCCAGCAGCCACGGAGAGACCCAGTACTTC CASSHGETQYF
. . TRBJ1-1 TRBV19 TGTGCCAGTAGTATGGGCCGGGGGCTGGTGGGCACTGAAGCTTTCTTT CASSMGRGLVGTEAFF
. . TRBJ2-7 TRBV20-1 TGCAGTGCTAGTCATCGAGGCAGACCCTCCTACGAGCAGTACTTC CSASHRGRPSYEQYF
. . TRBJ2-6 TRBV3-1/TRBV3-2 TGTGCCAGCAGCCAAAGGGGATTTTCGACGGACTCTGGGGCCAACGTCCTGACTTTC CASSQRGFSTDSGANVLTF
. TRBD1 TRBJ2-5 TRBV4-1 TGCGCCAGCAGCCATCATCCGGGACAGGGGGATGAGACCCAGTACTTC CASSHHPGQGDETQYF
once TRBD1 TRBJ2-7 TRBV27 TGTGCCAGCCAAAGGGGACAGCCACTCGGTGAGCAGTACTTC CASQRGQPLGEQYF